This TCR beta chain was documented in a study of STAT5B mutations in CD4+ large granular lymphocyte leukemia. Control samples were healthy donors' buffy coats. Overall study findings and caveats: Main leukemic clonotypes were patient-specific, but 25% appeared at low frequency elsewhere. Patient CD4-sorted repertoires stayed more clonal than healthy ones after leukemic-clone removal. Compared with healthy controls (2/35), patient top clones favored TRBV06 (8/27).

Germline CDR1 LNHDA, CDR2 SQIVND (reference sequence). The V end was cut by 4 bases, the J end by 0 bases, with 14 bases between. The CDR3 is 16 residues long. Concerning this clone itself: Its antigen remains unidentified.

Using immunoSEQ multiplex PCR, the repertoire was profiled, and TCRdb retains in-frame clones only, with some absent. The sample includes some 23,000 clones, approximately 81% of them seen just once. Sequencing used CD4+ T cells from blood buffy coats. The V call is TRBV19, the J call TRBJ2-3; weak D call: TRBD1 (6 bases). The receptor was isolated from a human donor in good health. The CDR3 here is CASSTLLRGSTDTQYF. The CDR3 DNA reads as TGTGCCAGTAGTACCCTCCTTAGGGGGAGCACAGATACGCAGTATTTT.